Given below is one T cell receptor (beta chain) in context. Its antigen is unidentified. The naive CD8 subset, CD45RO-negative cells positively selected for CCR7, excluded terminally differentiated effector memory CD45RA+ cells. CDR3 size: 16 residues. Germline V CDR1 and CDR2: SEHNR, FQNEAQ (reference sequence). Trimming removed 4 bases from V and 6 bases from J; junction bases left unmatched: 14. In the original analysis: ImmunoSEQ junction-only sequences lacked quality scores, so their filtering differed. Sequenced by immunoSEQ multiplex PCR; TCRdb stores in-frame clones only, minus some. Clone size and V and J calls were adopted from that table, with D and trimming inferred from the DNA. The repertoire holds about 2.1 million clones, with 93% as singletons. The data originate from a study of shared clonotypes between healthy human individuals. Study details: Each donor's CD4 naive and CD4 memory cells filled three plates apiece, CD8 naive two, and CD8 memory one. Overall study findings and caveats: Sampling used blood alone; tissue repertoires probably differ.

The specimen was naive CD8+ T cells from PBMCs. The V and J genes are TRBV7-9 and TRBJ2-7, with TRBD2 identical over 8 bases. The receptor's source is a man aged 18 to 35 in good health. Some clones in this sample may be carry-over from other donors' samples. The CDR3 nucleotides read TGTGCCAGCAGCTCACGGGGGGGAGCTAGCGGCCCCGAGCAGTACTTC. Its protein product is CASSSRGGASGPEQYF.